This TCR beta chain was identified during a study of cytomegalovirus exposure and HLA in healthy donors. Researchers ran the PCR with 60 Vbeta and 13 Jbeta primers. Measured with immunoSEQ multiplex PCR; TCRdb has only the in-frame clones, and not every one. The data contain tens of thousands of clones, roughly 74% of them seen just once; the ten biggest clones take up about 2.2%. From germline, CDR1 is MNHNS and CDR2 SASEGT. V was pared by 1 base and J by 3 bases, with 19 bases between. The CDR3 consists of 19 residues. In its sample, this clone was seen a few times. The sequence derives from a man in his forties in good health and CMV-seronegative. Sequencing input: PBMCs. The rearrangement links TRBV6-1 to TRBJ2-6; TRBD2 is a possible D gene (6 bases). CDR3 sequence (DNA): TGTGCCAGCAGTGAAGTATGGGCCAGTGGGGGGATTGGGGCCAACGTCCTGACTTTC. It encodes CASSEVWASGGIGANVLTF.